The 28 T cell receptor beta chains listed next were all sequenced from one sample in a study of PD-L1 blockade in urothelial cancer (dated by TCRdb to the late 2010s). The time point label of this sample denotes: pretreatment peripheral blood. Receptor libraries were prepared by the immunoSEQ multiplex PCR assay. TCRdb obtained this table from immuneACCESS and retained in-frame rearrangements with V and J assigned. These tables miss some clones; where compared with another copy, unresolved V genes account for less than half of the shortfall, and the remainder is unexplained. Across this sample there are about 70,000 clones, with roughly nine tenths seen only once. The ten largest clones represent 3.5% to 5% of the sample. Here the sequenced sample was PBMCs, taken around atezolizumab (anti-PD-L1) treatment. The receptors were gathered from a man between 65 and 85 years old with urothelial cancer.

J is TRBJ1-4 and V is TRBV4-1; 8 nucleotides agree with TRBD1. Trimming took 1 base from V and 6 from J; bases not matched to a gene: 10. The CDR3 length is 17 residues. CDR1 and CDR2 (germline): MGHRA, YSYEKL. The CDR3 region has the DNA TGCGCCAGCAGCCAAGGGACAGGGTCCCATGGGGATGAAAAACTGTTTTTT. Its translation is CASSQGTGSHGDEKLFF.

This rearrangement joins TRBV27 to TRBJ1-2; no reliable D call. The V end was cut by 8 bases, the J end by 4 bases, with 11 bases between. Germline V gene data show CDR1 as MNHEY and CDR2 as SMNVEV (reference sequence). This CDR3 is 12 amino acids long. CDR3 DNA: TGTGCCAGCTCTAGGTCGGGCTATGGCTACACCTTC. Translating it yields CASSRSGYGYTF.

The count of this clone is one. The chain employs TRBV5-1 and TRBJ1-1, with D tentatively TRBD1 (6 bases). Trimming took off 3 bases at V and 1 base at J, with 13 bases between the two ends. The length of the CDR3 is 15 residues. Germline V lookup: CDR1 SGHRS, CDR2 YFSETQ. CDR3 DNA: TGCGCCAGCAGCTCATCCGGGACAAAGAACACTGAAGCTTTCTTT. This gives the protein CASSSSGTKNTEAFF.

The chain is built from TRBV6-1 and TRBJ2-1; 8 nucleotides line up with TRBD2. This CDR3 has 15 residues. CDR1 and CDR2 (germline): MNHNS, SASEGT. J was trimmed by 3 bases and V by 8 bases; bases with no gene match: 9. CDR3 sequence reads: CASAQSSGSYNEQFF. The CDR3 DNA reads as TGTGCCAGCGCGCAGTCGAGCGGGAGCTACAATGAGCAGTTCTTC.

The J gene is TRBJ2-1, the V gene TRBV6-1, with TRBD2 identical over 8 bases. Germline V gives CDR1 MNHNS, CDR2 SASEGT. Trimming took 3 bases from V and 3 from J; bases not matched to a gene: 7. CDR3 length equals 16 residues. For the CDR3, the DNA is TGTGCCAGCAGTGAGATGGGGCTAGCGGGCTACAATGAGCAGTTCTTC. Encoded protein: CASSEMGLAGYNEQFF.

The chain carries TRBV7-9 and TRBJ2-7, with TRBD2 matching 8 bases. CDR1 SEHNR and CDR2 FQNEAQ come from the germline V gene (reference sequence). The CDR3 extends over 17 amino acids. V gave up 5 bases and J gave up 4 bases; unmatched junction bases: 16. In DNA form, the CDR3 reads TGTGCCAGCAGCCCCCGAGGACTAGCCCCGTTCAATTACGAGCAGTACTTC. Amino acid sequence: CASSPRGLAPFNYEQYF.

This rearrangement joins TRBV27 to TRBJ2-1; the D gene is possibly TRBD2 (5 bases). V lost 2 bases to trimming and J lost 0 bases, with 8 bases between them. The CDR3 is made up of 15 amino acids. Germline CDR1 is MNHEY and CDR2 is SMNVEV (reference sequence). The CDR3 DNA sequence: TGTGCCAGCAGTTTACGGAGGTCCTCCTACAATGAGCAGTTCTTC. Protein sequence: CASSLRRSSYNEQFF.

This sequence joins TRBV29-1 and TRBJ2-7, with 9 nucleotides matching TRBD1. Germline trimming cut 0 bases from V and 0 bases from J; bases unmatched to any gene: 6. This CDR3 contains 16 residues. Germline V lookup: CDR1 SQVTM, CDR2 ANQGSEA. CDR3 in DNA: TGCAGCGTTGAAGAGGCCGGGACAGGGAGCTCCTACGAGCAGTACTTC. Translated, it gives CSVEEAGTGSSYEQYF.

In DNA form, the CDR3 reads TGTGCCAGCAAGCCGGACAGGTCCAACTATGGCTACACCTTC. Translating gives CASKPDRSNYGYTF. This chain joins TRBV27 and TRBJ1-2; 7 bases agree with TRBD1. The V gene's germline CDR1 is MNHEY and CDR2 SMNVEV (reference sequence). The CDR3 has 14 residues. V lost 7 bases, J lost 2 bases, and 7 bases stayed unmatched.

This sequence joins TRBV5-1 and TRBJ2-7, with 10 nucleotides matching TRBD1. The V and J ends lost 1 base and 7 bases, in that order; junction bases with no gene match: 29. The CDR3 runs 22 residues. From germline, CDR1 is SGHRS and CDR2 YFSETQ. This chain's CDR3 is CASSLLFRSITMGTGVTREQYF. In nucleotides, the CDR3 is TGCGCCAGCAGCTTGTTATTTCGTTCTATTACTATGGGGACAGGGGTCACGCGAGAGCAGTACTTC. The whole variable domain, filled in from reference TRBV5-1 and TRBJ2-7, reads KAGVTQTPRYLIKTRGQQVTLSCSPISGHRSVSWYQQTPGQGLQFLFEYFSETQRNKGNFPGRFSGRQFSNSRSEMNVSTLELGDSALYLCASSLLFRSITMGTGVTREQYFGPGTRLTVT.

The chain employs TRBV28 and TRBJ2-7; possible D gene TRBD2, 6 bases. V shed 2 bases and J shed 2 bases, with 19 bases lying between them. This CDR3 is built from 17 residues. Germline V CDR1 and CDR2: MDHEN, SYDVKM. CDR3 protein: CASSLRSWREKPYEQYF. The CDR3 coding sequence is TGTGCCAGCAGTTTACGGTCATGGAGGGAGAAACCCTACGAGCAGTACTTC. The entire variable domain, with the rest obtained from reference TRBV28 and TRBJ2-7, is as follows: DVKVTQSSRYLVKRTGEKVFLECVQDMDHENMFWYRQDPGLGLRLIYFSYDVKMKEKGDIPEGYSVSREKKERFSLILESASTNQTSMYLCASSLRSWREKPYEQYFGPGTRLTVT.

The chain employs TRBV7-6 and TRBJ2-1; 11 bases are shared with TRBD2. V trimming: 5 bases; J trimming: 5 bases; junction bases outside the gene matches: 8. The CDR3 totals 16 residues. CDR1 SGHVS and CDR2 FNYEAQ come from the germline V gene. CDR3 amino acids: CASSAIAGGLNNEQFF. CDR3 nucleotides: TGTGCCAGCAGCGCCATAGCGGGAGGGCTCAACAATGAGCAGTTCTTC.

This chain connects TRBV5-1 to TRBJ1-2, with 7 bases matching TRBD1. The V segment lost 4 bases and the J segment 7 bases; nucleotides outside the gene matches: 10. Germline lookup yields CDR1 SGHRS and CDR2 YFSETQ. This CDR3 contains 14 residues. CDR3 protein: CASSVGDREAGYTF. The CDR3 nucleotides read TGCGCCAGCAGCGTGGGCGACAGGGAAGCTGGCTACACCTTC. The full variable domain, rest sourced from reference TRBV5-1 and TRBJ1-2, is KAGVTQTPRYLIKTRGQQVTLSCSPISGHRSVSWYQQTPGQGLQFLFEYFSETQRNKGNFPGRFSGRQFSNSRSEMNVSTLELGDSALYLCASSVGDREAGYTFGSGTRLTVV.

J is TRBJ2-2 and V is TRBV29-1, with 7 bases matching TRBD1. This CDR3 contains 14 residues. V was pared by 4 bases and J by 2 bases, with 4 bases of the junction left unmatched. The germline V gene encodes CDR1 SQVTM and CDR2 ANQGSEA. The CDR3, as DNA: TGCAGCGTTGGTAGGGACAGCAACACCGGGGAGCTGTTTTTT. Protein product: CSVGRDSNTGELFF.

The chain uses TRBV29-1 and TRBJ2-1; D gene uncertain. Germline V gene sequence: CDR1 SQVTM, CDR2 ANQGSEA. V lost 0 bases to trimming and J lost 5 bases, with 23 bases between them. The CDR3 spans 18 residues. CDR3 amino acids: CSVEDRGSNPKINNEQFF. The CDR3 nucleotides are TGCAGCGTTGAAGATCGCGGCAGCAACCCAAAAATTAACAATGAGCAGTTCTTC.

This chain links TRBV28 with TRBJ2-3; TRBD2 matches 9 bases. The CDR3 totals 19 residues. Looked up from germline, CDR1 is MDHEN and CDR2 is SYDVKM. V trimming: 6 bases; J trimming: 3 bases; junction bases outside the gene matches: 19. CDR3 nucleotide sequence: TGTGCCAGCAGCCGGGGGCCGGGACTAGCACACACTGGGACAGATACGCAGTATTTT. Protein: CASSRGPGLAHTGTDTQYF.

V and J are TRBV5-4 and TRBJ1-1; 7 nucleotides align to TRBD1. CDR3 size: 15 residues. V shed 0 bases, J shed 4 bases, and the junction held 6 bases outside the gene matches. Germline V lookup: CDR1 SGHNT, CDR2 YYREEE (reference sequence). The CDR3 nucleotides are TGTGCCAGCAGCTTGGACAGGGGCTTGGGCACTGAAGCTTTCTTT. Translating gives CASSLDRGLGTEAFF.

This clone was found once. This chain joins TRBV7-8 and TRBJ1-1; no reliable D call. This CDR3 has 12 residues. The germline gives CDR1 SGHVS, CDR2 FQNEAQ. V shed 6 bases and J shed 3 bases, with 8 bases lying between them. The CDR3 nucleotides are TGTGCCAGCAGTATCCGGGACACTGAAGCTTTCTTT. Translating it yields CASSIRDTEAFF.

The chain employs TRBV28 and TRBJ1-2; D gene unclear. This CDR3 has 18 amino acids. V was shortened by 3 bases and J by 7 bases, with 27 bases between the two germline ends. Germline V gives CDR1 MDHEN, CDR2 SYDVKM. CDR3 protein: CASSFPGSQRGGTIGYTF. In DNA form, the CDR3 reads TGTGCCAGCAGTTTCCCGGGATCCCAACGTGGAGGTACTATTGGCTACACCTTC.

The J gene is TRBJ1-2, the V gene TRBV19, with 7 positions matching TRBD1. The V segment lost 5 bases and the J segment 3 bases; nucleotides outside the gene matches: 6. Germline V gives CDR1 LNHDA, CDR2 SQIVND (reference sequence). CDR3 length equals 14 residues. The CDR3 spells CASSGDSSYYGYTF. CDR3 in DNA: TGTGCCAGTAGTGGGGACAGCTCATACTATGGCTACACCTTC.

The J gene is TRBJ2-1, the V gene TRBV11-2, with D possibly being TRBD2 (6 bases). The CDR3 totals 16 residues. Germline lookup yields CDR1 SGHAT and CDR2 FQNNGV. Trimming cost V 0 bases and J 2 bases, with 11 bases left between them. CDR3 in DNA: TGTGCCAGCAGCTTAGAGCAGGGACTCCCCTACAATGAGCAGTTCTTC. It specifies CASSLEQGLPYNEQFF.

J is TRBJ1-1 and V is TRBV12-5, with D uncertain. Per germline, CDR1 LGHNT and CDR2 FRNRAP. The CDR3 contains 11 residues. Trimming left V 0 bases short and J 11 bases short, with 7 bases between. In DNA, the CDR3 is TGTGCTAGTGGTTTGGTACGCCGGGCTTTCTTT. It yields the protein CASGLVRRAFF.

This chain connects TRBV21-1 to TRBJ2-5; the D call of TRBD1 is as the table states it, not checked on the DNA. TRBV21-1 represents a pseudogene. The length of the CDR3 is 15 residues. CDR3 loop: CASSKVDREPETQYF. The CDR3 DNA reads as TGTGCCAGCAGCAAAGTAGACAGGGAACCGGAGACCCAGTACTTC.

Comment on this clone: Other DNA sequences in the same sample also yield this CDR3. The chain links TRBV5-1 to TRBJ1-1; 7 bases are a match to TRBD1. Trimming cost V 2 bases and J 3 bases; bases outside gene matches: 4. Germline CDR1 reads SGHRS; CDR2 reads YFSETQ. The CDR3 consists of 14 residues. CDR3 in DNA: TGCGCCAGCAGCTTAGACAGGGAGTACACTGAAGCTTTCTTT. It yields the protein CASSLDREYTEAFF.

This chain joins TRBV6-1 and TRBJ1-2; D is uncertain. This CDR3 is 13 amino acids long. Per germline, CDR1 MNHNS and CDR2 SASEGT. Trimming left V 2 bases short and J 5 bases short, with 9 bases between. The CDR3 nucleotides read TGTGCCAGCAGTGAATCGGGAGTTTATGGCTACACCTTC. Its translation: CASSESGVYGYTF.

The genes are TRBV27 and TRBJ2-1; the D is unclear. V shed 4 bases and J shed 12 bases, with 13 bases lying between them. CDR3 length: 12 residues. Germline V lookup: CDR1 MNHEY, CDR2 SMNVEV (reference sequence). The CDR3 DNA reads as TGTGCCAGCAGTTCCTTCCTTCCCGGGCAGTTCTTC. Protein product: CASSSFLPGQFF.

The V gene is TRBV6-1, the J gene TRBJ2-5; D perhaps matches TRBD2 (6 bases). CDR1 MNHNS and CDR2 SASEGT come from the germline V gene. V lost 5 bases and J 6 bases, leaving 16 bases between the germline ends. The length of the CDR3 is 14 residues. The CDR3 loop is CASSIELGLKTQYF. The CDR3 bases are TGTGCCAGCAGTATAGAACTGGGACTTAAGACCCAGTACTTC.

The chain joins TRBV27 to TRBJ1-1; D may be TRBD1 (5 bases). Between the trimmed V and J ends, which lost 3 bases and 0 bases, there was a span of 11 bases. The length of the CDR3 is 15 residues. Germline values: CDR1 MNHEY, CDR2 SMNVEV (reference sequence). The chain's CDR3 is CASSLNRNMNTEAFF. The DNA for the CDR3 is TGTGCCAGCAGTTTGAACAGGAACATGAACACTGAAGCTTTCTTT.